This entry features one T cell receptor (beta chain) sequence. This entry is derived from a study of blood T cell repertoires in COVID-19. Whole-study context: Specimens from acute and convalescent COVID-19 originated in the United States, Italy and Spain.

The CDR3 covers 14 residues. The method was immunoSEQ multiplex PCR; TCRdb's version includes in-frame clones alone and lacks a portion of them. The data show approximately 200,000 clones, with roughly 81% seen just once and about an eighth held by the top ten. This chain joins TRBV12-2 and TRBJ2-5; the table's D call of TRBD1 was not tested on the DNA. TRBV12-2 constitutes a pseudogene. The sequenced sample consisted of peripheral blood. This clonotype originated in a woman of 80 years or more with COVID-19, enrolled during active disease. The CDR3 DNA reads as TGTGCAAGTCGCTTTCCGGACAGCGAAGAGACCCAGTACTTC. Translated: CASRFPDSEETQYF.